The 23 T cell receptor beta chains below were found in one sample sequenced in a study of T cell clones after liver transplantation. Profiled with immunoSEQ multiplex PCR; TCRdb holds only in-frame clones, not every one. The table includes roughly 120,000 clones, about nine tenths detected once. This specimen consisted of CD4+ T cells from blood, obtained 12 months after liver transplant. The receptors were gathered from a human patient who received a liver transplant. Among the T cells, some may be from the graft donor.

The rearrangement joins TRBV19 to TRBJ1-2; D gene ambiguous. V was trimmed by 4 bases and J by 3 bases, leaving 6 bases between them. Germline CDR1 reads LNHDA; CDR2 reads SQIVND (reference sequence). This CDR3 spans 12 amino acids. The CDR3 nucleotides are TGTGCCAGTAGTAGGGCAGACTATGGCTACACCTTC. Its protein product is CASSRADYGYTF.

CDR3 sequence: CASSRTLAGLLTDTQYF. CDR3 bases: TGTGCCAGCAGCAGAACCTTAGCGGGATTATTGACAGATACGCAGTATTTT. The rearrangement links TRBV11-2 to TRBJ2-3; TRBD2 agrees at 8 bases. CDR1 is SGHAT, CDR2 FQNNGV, per germline. This CDR3 is 17 amino acids long. The J segment lost 3 bases and the V segment lost 5 bases, leaving 13 bases of the junction unmatched.

J is TRBJ1-1 and V is TRBV11-2; D unclear. CDR1 and CDR2 from the germline V gene are SGHAT and FQNNGV. Trimming stripped 5 bases from V and 1 base from J, with 14 bases between. The CDR3 is 15 residues long. The CDR3 here is CASSPGDIPNTEAFF. As DNA, the CDR3 is TGTGCCAGCAGCCCCGGAGATATACCGAACACTGAAGCTTTCTTT.

V is TRBV4-2 and J is TRBJ1-2, with TRBD1 matching over 7 bases. The trim removed 2 bases at V and 6 bases at J, leaving 9 bases unmatched. CDR1 and CDR2 (germline): LGHNA, YNFKEQ. There are 15 residues in the CDR3. The CDR3 sequence: CASSQNPGTEHGYTF. The CDR3 nucleotides are TGTGCCAGCAGCCAAAACCCCGGGACAGAGCATGGCTACACCTTC.

This rearrangement joins TRBV30 to TRBJ1-1, with D uncertain. Germline-derived CDR1 and CDR2 are GTSNPN and SVGIG (reference sequence). The CDR3 runs 13 residues. V was clipped by 8 bases and J by 2 bases, with 15 bases between them. CDR3 bases: TGTGCCGGGTTGGTCAGTAGTAACACTGAAGCTTTCTTT. This translates into CAGLVSSNTEAFF. Filled out from reference TRBV30 and TRBJ1-1, the complete variable domain reads SQTIHQWPATLVQPVGSPLSLECTVEGTSNPNLYWYRQAAGRGLQLLFYSVGIGQISSEVPQNLSASRPQDRQFILSSKKLLLSDSGFYLCAGLVSSNTEAFFGQGTRLTVV.

The chain has TRBV9 and TRBJ1-1, with D uncertain. Germline CDR1 is SGDLS and CDR2 is YYNGEE. This CDR3 is 13 amino acids long. Trimming left V 2 bases short and J 4 bases short, with 9 bases between. The DNA of the CDR3 is TGTGCCAGCAGCGTTCAACAGAGCACTGAAGCTTTCTTT. It is translated as CASSVQQSTEAFF.

The V and J genes are TRBV9 and TRBJ2-7; D gene unclear. V was clipped by 4 bases and J by 2 bases, with 13 bases between them. Germline V gene lookup returns CDR1 SGDLS and CDR2 YYNGEE. The CDR3 consists of 14 residues. As DNA, the CDR3 is TGTGCCAGCAGCCCGACCCTGGTCGCCTACGAGCAGTACTTC. Residues: CASSPTLVAYEQYF.

The chain uses TRBV25-1 and TRBJ1-2; 8 bases line up with TRBD1. The CDR3 totals 13 residues. V lost 5 bases to trimming and J lost 6 bases; unmatched junction nucleotides: 5. Per germline, CDR1 MGHDK and CDR2 SYGVNS. The CDR3 region is CASSPDRADGYTF. Here the CDR3 DNA reads TGTGCCAGCAGTCCGGACAGGGCTGATGGCTACACCTTC.

The chain has TRBV28 and TRBJ2-4; 7 nucleotides match TRBD2. CDR3 length: 15 residues. Germline CDR1 reads MDHEN; CDR2 reads SYDVKM. V lost 4 bases, J lost 4 bases, and 7 bases stayed unmatched. CDR3 region: CASSYLSGEKNIQYF. CDR3 in DNA: TGTGCCAGCAGTTATCTCAGCGGGGAGAAAAACATTCAGTACTTC.

V gene TRBV4-3 combines with J gene TRBJ1-4, with D maybe TRBD1 (5 bases). This CDR3 has 16 amino acids. CDR1 LGHNA and CDR2 YSLEER come from the germline V gene. The V end was cut by 0 bases, the J end by 7 bases, with 15 bases between. The CDR3 reads CASSQEISGGVEKLFF. DNA for the CDR3: TGCGCCAGCAGCCAAGAAATAAGTGGGGGGGTTGAAAAACTGTTTTTT.

The V and J genes are TRBV7-2 and TRBJ1-1, with TRBD1 as a possible D gene (5 bases). CDR1 and CDR2 (germline): SGHTA, FQGNSA. The V end lost 3 bases, the J end lost 1 base, and 12 bases lay between the germline ends. The CDR3 is made up of 15 amino acids. The CDR3 bases are TGTGCCAGCAGCTTCCGGCAAACAGGGAACACTGAAGCTTTCTTT. It encodes CASSFRQTGNTEAFF.

V gene TRBV18 combines with J gene TRBJ2-5; D is perhaps TRBD2 (6 bases). V was clipped by 3 bases and J by 5 bases, with 25 bases between them. Germline-derived CDR1 and CDR2 are KGHSH and LQKENI. The CDR3 loop spans 18 amino acids. For the CDR3, the DNA is TGTGCCAGCTCACCCCAGATCGGGAGCAGCGATTCCGGGGAGACCCAGTACTTC. Protein sequence: CASSPQIGSSDSGETQYF.

This clone was detected only a few times. This chain joins TRBV9 and TRBJ2-5; unclear D gene. This CDR3 has 14 amino acids. Germline V lookup: CDR1 SGDLS, CDR2 YYNGEE. V lost 4 bases and J lost 0, with 10 bases in between. As DNA, the CDR3 is TGTGCCAGCAGCCCTTCAGCGTACCAAGAGACCCAGTACTTC. Amino acids: CASSPSAYQETQYF.

V and J are TRBV7-8 and TRBJ2-1; 14 positions match TRBD2. V lost 6 bases, J lost 8 bases, and 12 bases stayed unmatched. The germline CDR1 and CDR2 sequences are SGHVS and FQNEAQ. The CDR3 runs to 17 residues. The CDR3 sequence is CASRYTGTSGSLYEQFF. In DNA form, the CDR3 reads TGTGCCAGCAGATACACCGGGACTAGCGGGAGTTTATATGAGCAGTTCTTC.

The chain couples TRBV2 to TRBJ1-1, with D maybe TRBD1 (5 bases). V lost 5 bases to trimming and J lost 0 bases, with 7 bases between them. The CDR3 has 13 residues. Germline V gives CDR1 SNHLY, CDR2 FYNNEI. The CDR3 here is CASSRGMNTEAFF. CDR3 DNA sequence: TGTGCCAGCAGTCGGGGCATGAACACTGAAGCTTTCTTT.

The V gene is TRBV6-1, the J gene TRBJ2-1, with 9 positions matching TRBD2. The CDR3 sequence is 15 residues long. V shed 6 bases and J 7 bases; nucleotides not matched to a gene: 10. The germline CDR1 and CDR2 sequences are MNHNS and SASEGT. The CDR3 nucleotides are TGTGCCAGCAGCGTACAGCGCGGGAGGGAGAATGAGCAGTTCTTC. Translated, it gives CASSVQRGRENEQFF.

The table lists this clone with a count of one. The chain joins TRBV5-6 to TRBJ1-2; D is unclear. Between the trimmed V and J ends, which lost 0 bases and 5 bases, there was a span of 14 bases. The CDR3 loop spans 15 amino acids. Germline values: CDR1 SGHDT, CDR2 YYEEEE. The CDR3 protein is CASSLVGIGKYGYTF. The CDR3 bases are TGTGCCAGCAGCTTGGTAGGCATTGGGAAATATGGCTACACCTTC.

CDR3 loop: CASRISGTNTEAFF. CDR3 DNA: TGTGCCAGTAGGATATCAGGGACGAACACTGAAGCTTTCTTT. This sequence joins TRBV19 and TRBJ1-1, with D maybe TRBD1 (5 bases). CDR3 length: 14 residues. V was clipped by 6 bases and J by 1 base, with 12 bases between them. Germline V lookup: CDR1 LNHDA, CDR2 SQIVND (reference sequence).

The chain carries TRBV7-6 and TRBJ2-3; 10 bases align to TRBD2. V trimming: 0 bases; J trimming: 3 bases; junction bases outside the gene matches: 15. Germline CDR1 SGHVS, CDR2 FNYEAQ. The CDR3 covers 20 residues. CDR3 loop: CASSLASPSGRAKSTDTQYF. For the CDR3, the DNA is TGTGCCAGCAGCTTAGCCTCTCCCAGCGGGAGGGCCAAGAGTACAGATACGCAGTATTTT.

This clone showed up just a few times. V usage is TRBV10-1 and J usage is TRBJ1-1; weak D call: TRBD1 (5 bases). This CDR3 comprises 13 residues. The germline V and J ends were trimmed by 3 bases and 4 bases, with 9 bases remaining between them. CDR1 is WNHNN and CDR2 is SYGVQD in the germline V gene (reference sequence). The CDR3 sequence is CASSDAGSTEAFF. In DNA form, the CDR3 reads TGCGCCAGCAGTGATGCAGGGAGCACTGAAGCTTTCTTT.

The chain uses TRBV6-1 and TRBJ2-5; D is possibly TRBD1 or TRBD2 (5 bases each). From germline, CDR1 is MNHNS and CDR2 SASEGT. V lost 4 bases, J lost 5 bases, and 20 bases lay in between. The CDR3 sequence is 16 residues long. CDR3 sequence: CASSARTGAPPETQYF. CDR3 in DNA: TGTGCCAGCAGTGCTAGAACCGGGGCTCCCCCGGAGACCCAGTACTTC.

The genes are TRBV5-1 and TRBJ2-3, with 9 bases matching TRBD2. This CDR3 comprises 17 residues. V trimming: 6 bases; J trimming: 5 bases; junction bases outside the gene matches: 16. Germline V lookup: CDR1 SGHRS, CDR2 YFSETQ. CDR3 sequence: CASTPYPGTSTLDTQYF. CDR3 nucleotides: TGCGCCAGCACCCCATACCCCGGGACTAGCACATTAGATACGCAGTATTTT.

This chain joins TRBV30 and TRBJ2-2; 8 bases fit TRBD1. V shed 4 bases, J shed 0 bases, and the junction held 1 base outside the gene matches. This CDR3 spans 14 amino acids. Germline lookup yields CDR1 GTSNPN and CDR2 SVGIG (reference sequence). This chain's CDR3 is CAWNRGANTGELFF. CDR3 in DNA: TGTGCCTGGAACAGGGGGGCGAACACCGGGGAGCTGTTTTTT. Supplemented by reference TRBV30 and TRBJ2-2, the full variable domain reads SQTIHQWPATLVQPVGSPLSLECTVEGTSNPNLYWYRQAAGRGLQLLFYSVGIGQISSEVPQNLSASRPQDRQFILSSKKLLLSDSGFYLCAWNRGANTGELFFGEGSRLTVL.